This TCR beta chain was recovered during a study of control samples from healthy donors and cancer patients. TCRdb's copy holds only in-frame clones and misses some; the assay was immunoSEQ multiplex PCR. The data show some 140,000 clones, roughly 90% seen once. Germline values: CDR1 LNHDA, CDR2 SQIVND (reference sequence). With 3 bases removed from V and 1 base from J, the gap between germline ends came to 3 bases. This CDR3 comprises 12 residues. The sequence was obtained from a man aged 50-60 years with head and neck cancer. The V gene is TRBV19, the J gene TRBJ1-1; D unclear. The sequenced sample consisted of PBMCs. The CDR3 DNA is TGTGCCAGTAGTATCTGGAACACTGAAGCTTTCTTT. Amino acids: CASSIWNTEAFF.